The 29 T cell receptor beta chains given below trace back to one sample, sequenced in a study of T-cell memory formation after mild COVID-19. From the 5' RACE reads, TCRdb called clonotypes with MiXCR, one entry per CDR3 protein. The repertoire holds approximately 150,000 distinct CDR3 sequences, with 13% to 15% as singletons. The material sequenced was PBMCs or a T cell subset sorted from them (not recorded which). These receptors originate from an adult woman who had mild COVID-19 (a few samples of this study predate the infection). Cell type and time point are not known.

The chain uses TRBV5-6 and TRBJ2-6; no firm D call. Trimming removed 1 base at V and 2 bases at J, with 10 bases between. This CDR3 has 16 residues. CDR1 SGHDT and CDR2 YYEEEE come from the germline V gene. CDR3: CASSLSRRAGANVLTF. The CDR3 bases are TGTGCCAGCAGCTTGTCGCGTCGAGCTGGGGCCAACGTCCTGACTTTC.

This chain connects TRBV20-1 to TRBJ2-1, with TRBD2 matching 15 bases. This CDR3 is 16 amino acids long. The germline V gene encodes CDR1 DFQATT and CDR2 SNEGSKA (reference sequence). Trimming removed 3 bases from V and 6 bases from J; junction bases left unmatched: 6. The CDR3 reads CSARQPGLAGGNEQFF. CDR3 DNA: TGCAGTGCTAGGCAACCGGGACTAGCGGGAGGCAATGAGCAGTTCTTC.

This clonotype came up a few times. This chain's CDR3 is CSARGGGRQGPTEAFF. CDR3 coding DNA: TGCAGTGCTAGAGGGGGGGGAAGACAGGGGCCCACTGAAGCTTTCTTT. The chain uses TRBV20-1 and TRBJ1-1, with 8 bases lining up with TRBD1. The J segment lost 4 bases and the V segment lost 1 base, leaving 11 bases of the junction unmatched. The CDR3 covers 16 residues. The germline V gene encodes CDR1 DFQATT and CDR2 SNEGSKA (reference sequence).

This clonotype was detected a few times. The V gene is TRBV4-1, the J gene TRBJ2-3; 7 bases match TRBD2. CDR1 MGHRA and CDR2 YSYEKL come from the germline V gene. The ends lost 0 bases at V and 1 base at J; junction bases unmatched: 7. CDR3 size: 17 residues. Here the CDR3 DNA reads TGCGCCAGCAGCCAAGAACTGTCGGGGGGACGCACAGATACGCAGTATTTT. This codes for CASSQELSGGRTDTQYF.

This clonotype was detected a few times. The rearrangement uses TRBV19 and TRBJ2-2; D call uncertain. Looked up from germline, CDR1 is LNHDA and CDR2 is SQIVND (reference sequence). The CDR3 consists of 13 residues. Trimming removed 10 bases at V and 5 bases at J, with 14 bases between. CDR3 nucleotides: TGTGCCATAATGGGCAGCACTACCGGGGAGCTGTTTTTT. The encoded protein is CAIMGSTTGELFF.

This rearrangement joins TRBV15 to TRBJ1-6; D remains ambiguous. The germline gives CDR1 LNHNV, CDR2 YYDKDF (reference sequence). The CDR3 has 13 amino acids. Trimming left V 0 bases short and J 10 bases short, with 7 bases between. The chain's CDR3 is CATSRDEVSPLHF. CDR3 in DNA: TGTGCCACCAGCAGAGATGAGGTGTCACCCCTCCACTTT.

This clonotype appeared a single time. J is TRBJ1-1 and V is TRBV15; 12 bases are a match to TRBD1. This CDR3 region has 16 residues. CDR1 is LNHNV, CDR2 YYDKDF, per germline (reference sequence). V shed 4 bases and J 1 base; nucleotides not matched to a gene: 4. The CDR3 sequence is CATSTGTGGWNTEAFF. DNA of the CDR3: TGTGCCACCAGCACAGGGACAGGGGGCTGGAACACTGAAGCTTTCTTT.

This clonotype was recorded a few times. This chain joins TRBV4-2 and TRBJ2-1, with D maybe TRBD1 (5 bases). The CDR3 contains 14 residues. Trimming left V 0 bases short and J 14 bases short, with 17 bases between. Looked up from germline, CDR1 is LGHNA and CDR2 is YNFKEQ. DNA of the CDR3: TGTGCCAGCAGCCAAGATACCCAGGGTCCCAGGGAGTTCTTC. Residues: CASSQDTQGPREFF.

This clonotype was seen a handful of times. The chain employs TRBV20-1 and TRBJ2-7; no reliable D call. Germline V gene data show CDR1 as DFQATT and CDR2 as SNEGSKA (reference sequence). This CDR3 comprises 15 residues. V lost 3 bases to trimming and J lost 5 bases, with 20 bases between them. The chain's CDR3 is CSASFILLGLHEQYF. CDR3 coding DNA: TGCAGTGCTAGTTTCATCCTACTCGGGTTGCACGAGCAGTACTTC.

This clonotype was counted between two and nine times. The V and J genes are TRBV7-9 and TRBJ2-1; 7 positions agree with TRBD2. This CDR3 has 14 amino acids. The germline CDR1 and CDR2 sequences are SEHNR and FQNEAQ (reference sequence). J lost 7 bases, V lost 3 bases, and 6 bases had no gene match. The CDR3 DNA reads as TGTGCCAGCAGCTTCTACGGACTAGGGAATGAGCAGTTCTTC. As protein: CASSFYGLGNEQFF.

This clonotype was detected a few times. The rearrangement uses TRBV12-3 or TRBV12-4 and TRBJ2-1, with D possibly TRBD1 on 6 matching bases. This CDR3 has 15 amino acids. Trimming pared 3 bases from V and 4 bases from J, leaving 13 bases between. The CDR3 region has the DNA TGTGCCAGCAGTTTGCGGCAGGGGATGTACAATGAGCAGTTCTTC. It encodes CASSLRQGMYNEQFF.

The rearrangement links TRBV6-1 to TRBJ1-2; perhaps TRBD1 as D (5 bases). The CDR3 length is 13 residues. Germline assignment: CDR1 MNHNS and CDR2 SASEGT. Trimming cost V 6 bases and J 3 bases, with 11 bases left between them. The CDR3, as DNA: TGTGCCAGCAGAGCCGGGACGTACTATGGCTACACCTTC. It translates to CASRAGTYYGYTF.

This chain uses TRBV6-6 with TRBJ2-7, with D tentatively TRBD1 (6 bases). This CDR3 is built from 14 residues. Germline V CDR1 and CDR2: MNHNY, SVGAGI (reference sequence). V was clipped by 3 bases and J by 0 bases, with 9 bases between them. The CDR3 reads CASSYDRNSYEQYF. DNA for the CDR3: TGTGCCAGCAGTTATGACAGGAACTCCTACGAGCAGTACTTC.

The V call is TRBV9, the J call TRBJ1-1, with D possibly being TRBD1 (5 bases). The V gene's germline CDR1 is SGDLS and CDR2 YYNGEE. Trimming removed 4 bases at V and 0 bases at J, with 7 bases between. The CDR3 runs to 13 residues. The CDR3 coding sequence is TGTGCCAGCAGCACAGGTATGAACACTGAAGCTTTCTTT. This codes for CASSTGMNTEAFF.

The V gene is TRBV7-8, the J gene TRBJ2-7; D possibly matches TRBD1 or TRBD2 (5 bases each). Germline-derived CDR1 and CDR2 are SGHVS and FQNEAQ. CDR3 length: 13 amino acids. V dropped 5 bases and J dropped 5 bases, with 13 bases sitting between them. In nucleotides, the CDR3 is TGTGCCAGCAGCCCGGGACGTCTGGACGAGCAGTACTTC. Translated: CASSPGRLDEQYF.

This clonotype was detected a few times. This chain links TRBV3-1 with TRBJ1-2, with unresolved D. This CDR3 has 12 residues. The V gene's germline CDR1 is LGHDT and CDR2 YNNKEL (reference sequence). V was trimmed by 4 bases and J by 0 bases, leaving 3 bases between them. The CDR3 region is CASSLSNYGYTF. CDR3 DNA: TGTGCCAGCAGCCTATCTAACTATGGCTACACCTTC.

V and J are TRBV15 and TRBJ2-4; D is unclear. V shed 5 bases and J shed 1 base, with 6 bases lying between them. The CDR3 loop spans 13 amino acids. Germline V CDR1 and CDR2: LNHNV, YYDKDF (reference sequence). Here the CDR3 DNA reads TGTGCCACCAGCCCTTTGGCCAAAAACATTCAGTACTTC. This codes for CATSPLAKNIQYF. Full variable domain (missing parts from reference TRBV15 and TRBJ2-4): DAMVIQNPRYQVTQFGKPVTLSCSQTLNHNVMYWYQQKSSQAPKLLFHYYDKDFNNEADTPDNFQSRRPNTSFCFLDIRSPGLGDTAMYLCATSPLAKNIQYFGAGTRLSVL.

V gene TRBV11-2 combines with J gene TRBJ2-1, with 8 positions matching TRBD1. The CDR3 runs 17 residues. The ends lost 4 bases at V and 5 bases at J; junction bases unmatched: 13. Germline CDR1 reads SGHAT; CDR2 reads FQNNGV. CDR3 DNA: TGTGCCAGCAGCTCGTACCAGGGGGCTGGCTTTGACAATGAGCAGTTCTTC. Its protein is CASSSYQGAGFDNEQFF.

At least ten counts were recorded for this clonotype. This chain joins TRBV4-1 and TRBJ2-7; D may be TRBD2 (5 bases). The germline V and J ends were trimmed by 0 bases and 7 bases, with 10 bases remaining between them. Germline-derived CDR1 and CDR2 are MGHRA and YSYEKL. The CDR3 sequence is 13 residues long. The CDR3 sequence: CASSQEGRGEQYF. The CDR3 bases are TGCGCCAGCAGCCAAGAAGGGCGAGGGGAGCAGTACTTC.

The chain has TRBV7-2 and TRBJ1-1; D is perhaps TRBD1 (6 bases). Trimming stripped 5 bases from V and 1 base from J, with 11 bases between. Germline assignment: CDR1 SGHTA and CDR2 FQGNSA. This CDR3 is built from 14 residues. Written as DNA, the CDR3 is TGTGCCAGCAGCCCAGACAGGCAGAACACTGAAGCTTTCTTT. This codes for CASSPDRQNTEAFF.

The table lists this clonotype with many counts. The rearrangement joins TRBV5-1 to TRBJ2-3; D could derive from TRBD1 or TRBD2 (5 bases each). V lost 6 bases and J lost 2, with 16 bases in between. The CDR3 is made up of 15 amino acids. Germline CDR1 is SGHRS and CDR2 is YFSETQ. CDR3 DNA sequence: TGCGCCAGCACCCGGGACGGACTTCTCACAGATACGCAGTATTTT. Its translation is CASTRDGLLTDTQYF.

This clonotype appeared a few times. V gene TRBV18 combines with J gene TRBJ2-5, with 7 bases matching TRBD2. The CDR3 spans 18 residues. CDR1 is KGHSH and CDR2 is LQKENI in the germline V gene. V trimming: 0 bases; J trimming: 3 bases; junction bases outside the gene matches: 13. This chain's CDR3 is CASSPPTREGSGEETQYF. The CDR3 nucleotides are TGTGCCAGCTCACCACCGACTAGAGAAGGCAGCGGGGAAGAGACCCAGTACTTC. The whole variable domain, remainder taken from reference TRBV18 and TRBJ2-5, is NAGVMQNPRHLVRRRGQEARLRCSPMKGHSHVYWYRQLPEEGLKFMVYLQKENIIDESGMPKERFSAEFPKEGPSILRIQQVVRGDSAAYFCASSPPTREGSGEETQYFGPGTRLLVL.

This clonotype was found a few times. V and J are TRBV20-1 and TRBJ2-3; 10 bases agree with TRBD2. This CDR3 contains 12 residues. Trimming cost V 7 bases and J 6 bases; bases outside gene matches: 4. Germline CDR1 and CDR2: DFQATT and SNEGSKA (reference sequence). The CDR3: CSVRSGRDTQYF. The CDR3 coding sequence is TGCAGTGTCCGTAGCGGGAGGGATACGCAGTATTTT.

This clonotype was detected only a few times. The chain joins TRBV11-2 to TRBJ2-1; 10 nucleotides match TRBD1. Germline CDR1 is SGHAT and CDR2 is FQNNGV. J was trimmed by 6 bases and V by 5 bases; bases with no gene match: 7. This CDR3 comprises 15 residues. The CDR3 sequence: CASSLGQGFGNEQFF. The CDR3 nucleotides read TGTGCCAGCAGCCTGGGACAGGGGTTCGGCAATGAGCAGTTCTTC.

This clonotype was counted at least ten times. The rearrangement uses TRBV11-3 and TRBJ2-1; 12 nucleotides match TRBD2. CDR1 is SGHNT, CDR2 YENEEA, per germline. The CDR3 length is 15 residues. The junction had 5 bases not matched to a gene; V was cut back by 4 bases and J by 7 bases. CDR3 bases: TGTGCCAGCAGCTCGACTAGCGGGAGAGGTAATGAGCAGTTCTTC. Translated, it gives CASSSTSGRGNEQFF.

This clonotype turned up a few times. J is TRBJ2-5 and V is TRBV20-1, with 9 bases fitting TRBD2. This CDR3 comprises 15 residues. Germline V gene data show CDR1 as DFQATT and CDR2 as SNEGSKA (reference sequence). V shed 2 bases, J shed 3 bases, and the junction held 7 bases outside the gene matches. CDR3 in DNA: TGCAGTGCTAGACCCGGACTAGCGTGGGAAGAGACCCAGTACTTC. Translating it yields CSARPGLAWEETQYF.

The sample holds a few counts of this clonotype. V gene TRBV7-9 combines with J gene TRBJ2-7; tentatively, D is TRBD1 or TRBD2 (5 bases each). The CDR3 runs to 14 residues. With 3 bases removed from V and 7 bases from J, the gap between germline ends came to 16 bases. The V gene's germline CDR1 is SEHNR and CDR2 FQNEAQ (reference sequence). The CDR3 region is CASSLAGRVGEQYF. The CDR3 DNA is TGTGCCAGCAGCTTGGCAGGGCGGGTTGGAGAGCAGTACTTC.

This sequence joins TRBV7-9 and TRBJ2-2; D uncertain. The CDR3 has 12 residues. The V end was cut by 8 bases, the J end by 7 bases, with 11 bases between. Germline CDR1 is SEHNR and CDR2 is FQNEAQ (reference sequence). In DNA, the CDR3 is TGTGCCAGCTCGTTTGAGTACGGGGAGCTGTTTTTT. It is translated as CASSFEYGELFF.

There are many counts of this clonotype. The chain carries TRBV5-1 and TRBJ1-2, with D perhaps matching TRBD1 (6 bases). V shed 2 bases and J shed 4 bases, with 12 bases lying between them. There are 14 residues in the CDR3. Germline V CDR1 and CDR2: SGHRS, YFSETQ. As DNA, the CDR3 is TGCGCCAGCAGCTTCGTGGACAGACTCTATGGCTACACCTTC. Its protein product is CASSFVDRLYGYTF.